The clone carrying this T cell receptor (beta chain) has only one observation. Its target is unknown. This CDR3 has 15 residues. V was clipped by 4 bases and J by 9 bases, with 21 bases between them. The V gene's germline CDR1 is MDHEN and CDR2 SYDVKM. This sample stems from a study of T cell clonotyping in hematopoietic cell transplantation. Notes on the study in general: Few recipient clonotypes overlapped donors; over 95% were de novo at given depth. Higher Inverse Simpson Index values in graft donor and pretransplant recipient predicted broader posttransplant TCR diversity.

Data came from immunoSEQ multiplex PCR; TCRdb stores just in-frame clones and leaves some out. The sample has more than 9,500 clones; roughly 90% are singletons. This receptor was obtained from a woman aged 45-65 years in good health. Some clones in this sample may be carry-over from other donors' samples. Source material: peripheral blood mononuclear cells. The chain combines TRBV28 with TRBJ2-5, with no clear D. In DNA form, the CDR3 reads TGTGCCAGCAGTTCAACCGCCGACTGGATCCGGGCCCAGTACTTC. Amino acids: CASSSTADWIRAQYF.